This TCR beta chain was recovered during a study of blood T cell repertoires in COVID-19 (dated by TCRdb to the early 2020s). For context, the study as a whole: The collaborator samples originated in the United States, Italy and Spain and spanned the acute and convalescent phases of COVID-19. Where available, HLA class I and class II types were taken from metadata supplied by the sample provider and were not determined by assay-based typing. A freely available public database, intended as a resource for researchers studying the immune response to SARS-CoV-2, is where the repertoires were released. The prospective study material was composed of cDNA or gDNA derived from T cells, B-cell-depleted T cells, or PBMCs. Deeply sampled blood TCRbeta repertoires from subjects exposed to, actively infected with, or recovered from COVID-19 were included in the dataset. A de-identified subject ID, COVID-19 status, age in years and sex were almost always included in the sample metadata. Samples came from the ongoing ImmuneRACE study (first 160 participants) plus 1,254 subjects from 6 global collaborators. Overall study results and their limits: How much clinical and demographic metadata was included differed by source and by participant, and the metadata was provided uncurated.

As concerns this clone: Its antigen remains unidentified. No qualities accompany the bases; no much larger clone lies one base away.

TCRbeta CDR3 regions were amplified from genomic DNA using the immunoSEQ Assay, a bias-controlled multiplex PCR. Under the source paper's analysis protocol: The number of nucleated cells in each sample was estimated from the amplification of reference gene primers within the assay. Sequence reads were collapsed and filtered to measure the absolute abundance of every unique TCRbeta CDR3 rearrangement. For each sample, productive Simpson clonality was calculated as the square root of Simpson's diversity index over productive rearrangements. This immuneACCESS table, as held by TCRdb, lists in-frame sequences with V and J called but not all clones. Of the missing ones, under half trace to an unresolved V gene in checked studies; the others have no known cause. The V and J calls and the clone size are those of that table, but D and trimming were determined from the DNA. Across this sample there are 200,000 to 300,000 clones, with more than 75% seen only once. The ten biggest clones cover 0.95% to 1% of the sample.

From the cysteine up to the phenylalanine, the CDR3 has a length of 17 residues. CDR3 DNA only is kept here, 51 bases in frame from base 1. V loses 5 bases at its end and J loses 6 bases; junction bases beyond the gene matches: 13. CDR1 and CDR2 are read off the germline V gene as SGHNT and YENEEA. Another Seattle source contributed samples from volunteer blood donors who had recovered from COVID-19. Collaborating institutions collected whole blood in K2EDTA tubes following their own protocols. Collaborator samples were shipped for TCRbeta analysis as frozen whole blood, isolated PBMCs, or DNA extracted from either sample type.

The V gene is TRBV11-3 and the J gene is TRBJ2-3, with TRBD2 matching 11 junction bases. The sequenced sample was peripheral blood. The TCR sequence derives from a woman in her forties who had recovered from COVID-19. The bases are TGTGCCAGCAGCCCCCGGAGGCTAGCGGGAGGCGGGGATACGCAGTATTTT. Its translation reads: CASSPRRLAGGGDTQYF.